This TCR beta chain was retrieved from a study of glioma-infiltrating T cells after dendritic cell vaccination. On the study more broadly: Three intradermal dendritic cell vaccine injections were given every two weeks.

Points from the study as a whole: Complete blood and tumor specimen sets were limited to few patients. TCR clonality showed no direct relationship with survival.

The time point: after dendritic cell vaccination, including at tumor progression/relapse. The CDR3 is 18 residues long. Germline-derived CDR1 and CDR2 are LNHDA and SQIVND (reference sequence). V lost 7 bases and J lost 1, with 25 bases in between. The method was immunoSEQ multiplex PCR; TCRdb's version includes in-frame clones alone and lacks a portion of them. Counted here are more than 95,000 clones, 65% to 85% occurring once; the ten biggest clones make up 4.5% to 5.5%. With respect to this clone: Its target is not known.

V gene TRBV19 combines with J gene TRBJ1-2; D possibly corresponds to TRBD1 (5 bases). This receptor was identified in a human donor with glioblastoma. The sequences come from blood, collected after dendritic cell vaccination. The DNA for the CDR3 is TGTGCCAGTACGCACCAGAGGAGCACCCGCGGGGGTAACTATGGCTACACCTTC. Translation: CASTHQRSTRGGNYGYTF.